This T cell receptor beta chain was found in a study of cytomegalovirus exposure and HLA in healthy donors. Study conclusions and caveats: One later analysis reportedly identified an Asian-associated ancestry cluster that showed fewer N-insertions than the roughly 620-donor mean.

With respect to this clone: What it binds is unknown.

The germline CDR1 and CDR2 sequences are MNHNY and SVGAGI (reference sequence). V was pared by 6 bases and J by 4 bases, with 18 bases between. This CDR3 region has 15 residues. PCR was performed using 60 Vbeta and 13 Jbeta primers. The protocol was immunoSEQ multiplex PCR, while the TCRdb copy is restricted to in-frame clones and leaves out a portion. Its table records 55,000 to 85,000 clones. The sequenced sample was PBMCs. The chain combines TRBV6-6 with TRBJ1-2, with D tentatively TRBD1 (6 bases). The TCR was taken from a woman in her twenties or thirties in good health and CMV-seronegative. The CDR3 DNA reads TGTGCCAGCAGGCTTTCCGGGGGGGGCCTCTATGGCTACACCTTC. Protein sequence: CASRLSGGGLYGYTF.